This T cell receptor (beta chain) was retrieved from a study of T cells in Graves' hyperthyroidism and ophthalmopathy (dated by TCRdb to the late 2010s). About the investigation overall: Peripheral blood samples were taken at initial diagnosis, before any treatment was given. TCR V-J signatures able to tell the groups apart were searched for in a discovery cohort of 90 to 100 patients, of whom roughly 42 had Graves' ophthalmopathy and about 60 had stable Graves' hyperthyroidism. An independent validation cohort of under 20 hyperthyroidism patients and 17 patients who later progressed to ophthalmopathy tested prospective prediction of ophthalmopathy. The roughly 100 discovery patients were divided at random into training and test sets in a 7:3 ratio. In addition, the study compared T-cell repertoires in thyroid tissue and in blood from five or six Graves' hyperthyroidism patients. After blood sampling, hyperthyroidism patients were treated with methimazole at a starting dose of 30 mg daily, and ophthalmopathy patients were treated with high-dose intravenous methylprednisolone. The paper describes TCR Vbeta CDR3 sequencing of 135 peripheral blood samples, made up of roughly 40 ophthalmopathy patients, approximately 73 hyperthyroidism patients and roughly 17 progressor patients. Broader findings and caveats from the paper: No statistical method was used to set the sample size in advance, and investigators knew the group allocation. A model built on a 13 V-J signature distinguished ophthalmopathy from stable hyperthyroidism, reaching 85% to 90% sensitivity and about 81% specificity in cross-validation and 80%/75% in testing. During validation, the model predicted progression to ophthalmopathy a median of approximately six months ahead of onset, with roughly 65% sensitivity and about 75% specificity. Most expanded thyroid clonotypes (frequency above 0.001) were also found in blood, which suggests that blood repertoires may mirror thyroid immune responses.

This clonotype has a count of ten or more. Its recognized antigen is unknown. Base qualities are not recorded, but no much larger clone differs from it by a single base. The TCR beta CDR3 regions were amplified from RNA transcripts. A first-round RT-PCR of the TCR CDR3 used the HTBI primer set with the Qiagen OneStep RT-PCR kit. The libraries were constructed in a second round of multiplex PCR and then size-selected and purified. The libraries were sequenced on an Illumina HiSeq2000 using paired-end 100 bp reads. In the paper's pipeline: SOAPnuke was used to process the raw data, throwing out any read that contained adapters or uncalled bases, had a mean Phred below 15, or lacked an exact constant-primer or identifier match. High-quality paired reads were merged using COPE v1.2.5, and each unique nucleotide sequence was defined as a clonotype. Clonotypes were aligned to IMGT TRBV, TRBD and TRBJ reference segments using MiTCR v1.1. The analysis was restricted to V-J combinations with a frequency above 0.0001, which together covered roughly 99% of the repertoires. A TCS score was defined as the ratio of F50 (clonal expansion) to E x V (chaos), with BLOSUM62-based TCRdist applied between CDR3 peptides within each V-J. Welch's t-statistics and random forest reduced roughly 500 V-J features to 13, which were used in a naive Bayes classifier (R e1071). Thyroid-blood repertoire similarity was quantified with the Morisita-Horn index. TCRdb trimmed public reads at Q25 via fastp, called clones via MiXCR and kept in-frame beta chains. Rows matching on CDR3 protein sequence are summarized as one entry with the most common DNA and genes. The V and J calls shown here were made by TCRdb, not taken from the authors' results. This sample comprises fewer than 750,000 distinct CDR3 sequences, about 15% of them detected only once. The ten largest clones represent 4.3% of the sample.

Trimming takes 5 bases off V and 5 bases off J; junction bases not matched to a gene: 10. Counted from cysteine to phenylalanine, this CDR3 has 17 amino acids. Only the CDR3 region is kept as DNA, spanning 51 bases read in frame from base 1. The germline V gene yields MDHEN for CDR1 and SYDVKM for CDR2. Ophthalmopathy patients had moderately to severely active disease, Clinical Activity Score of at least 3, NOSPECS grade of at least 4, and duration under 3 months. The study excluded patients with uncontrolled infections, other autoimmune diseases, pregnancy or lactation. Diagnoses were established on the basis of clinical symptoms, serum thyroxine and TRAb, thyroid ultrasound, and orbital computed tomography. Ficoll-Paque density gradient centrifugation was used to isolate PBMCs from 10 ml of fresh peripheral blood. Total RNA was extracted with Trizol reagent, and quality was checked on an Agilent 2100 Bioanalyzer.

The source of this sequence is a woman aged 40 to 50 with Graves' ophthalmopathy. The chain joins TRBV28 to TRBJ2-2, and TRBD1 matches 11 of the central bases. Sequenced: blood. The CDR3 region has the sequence CASSPPGTGGMTGELFF. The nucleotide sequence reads TGTGCCAGCAGTCCGCCCGGGACAGGGGGAATGACCGGGGAGCTGTTTTTT.